This is a list of T cell receptor beta chains from one sample in a study of blood T cell repertoires in COVID-19. Clones were sequenced by immunoSEQ multiplex PCR, and TCRdb holds only the in-frame ones, with some missing. The sample records about 27,000 clones, roughly 91% being singletons. Sequenced material: peripheral blood. The receptors originated from a human donor with active COVID-19. The donor label of this sample is uncertain. CDR3s include the opening cysteine and the closing phenylalanine or tryptophan. D genes are given only for firm matches. Only some rows state a clone size, as once, few, many or a class for expanded clones.

size	V	J	D	DNA	CDR3
.	TRBV6-2/TRBV6-3	TRBJ2-7	.	TGTGCCAGCAGTGCGGGGACGGGACGAGCCTACGAGCAGTACTTC	CASSAGTGRAYEQYF
.	TRBV7-2	TRBJ1-5	.	TGTGCCAGCAGCTATGGGGGCAGTCAGCCCCAGCATTTT	CASSYGGSQPQHF
once	TRBV7-9	TRBJ2-1	.	TGTGCCAGCAGCTTAGCCGAGAAGTATGAGCAGTTCTTC	CASSLAEKYEQFF
.	TRBV6-5	TRBJ2-7	TRBD1	TGTGCCAGCAGTCGACAGGGGACCGCGAGGAACGAGCAGTACTTC	CASSRQGTARNEQYF
.	TRBV7-2	TRBJ1-6	.	TGTGCCAGCAGCTTAGAGGAGAGGGCTAATTCACCCCTCCACTTT	CASSLEERANSPLHF
once	TRBV7-8	TRBJ2-2	.	TGTGCCAGCAGCTTAACCGGGGGTAGGAACACCGGGGAGCTGTTTTTT	CASSLTGGRNTGELFF
few	TRBV11-2	TRBJ1-1	.	TGTGCCAGCAGCTTAGATGGTAGCCACACTGAAGCTTTCTTT	CASSLDGSHTEAFF
.	TRBV28	TRBJ1-2	.	TGTGCCACCCAGAGACCGACAGCTAACTATGGCTACACCTTC	CATQRPTANYGYTF
.	TRBV2	TRBJ1-2	TRBD1	TGTGCCAGCACCGCGACAGGGGGCGGCTATGGCTACACCTTC	CASTATGGGYGYTF
.	TRBV5-1	TRBJ2-3	TRBD2	TGCGCCAGCACCTCCGGGGGGGGCACAGATACGCAGTATTTT	CASTSGGGTDTQYF
.	TRBV2	TRBJ2-7	.	TGTGCCAGCAGTGAGGGCAGGGGGGTCTACGAGCAGTACTTC	CASSEGRGVYEQYF
few	TRBV27	TRBJ2-2	.	TGTGCCAGCAGGCCAACAGGGCCCGGGGAGCTGTTTTTT	CASRPTGPGELFF
once	TRBV29-1	TRBJ2-7	.	TGCAGCGTTGGAGCCCGGCTAGGTGGGGCAGAGCAGTACTTC	CSVGARLGGAEQYF
.	TRBV4-1	TRBJ2-3	.	TGCGCCAGCAGTTTCAAGGGGGAGGGCATCGCAGATACGCAGTATTTT	CASSFKGEGIADTQYF
.	TRBV28	TRBJ2-5	TRBD2	TGTGCCAGCATGGCGGGAGGTTTGGGAGAGACCCAGTACTTC	CASMAGGLGETQYF
.	TRBV18	TRBJ1-3	.	TGTGCCAGCTCAACCCAGGGGCTCTCTGGAAACACCATATATTTT	CASSTQGLSGNTIYF
.	TRBV5-3	TRBJ1-1	.	TGTGCCAGAAGCTTGACAGCCTTGACTGAAGCTTTCTTT	CARSLTALTEAFF
.	TRBV5-6	TRBJ2-3	TRBD2	TGTGCCAGCAGCTTAGCGGGAAACACAGATACGCAGTATTTT	CASSLAGNTDTQYF
.	TRBV28	TRBJ1-1	.	TGTGCCAGCAGTTTGTTTGGCGGGAACACTGAAGCTTTCTTT	CASSLFGGNTEAFF
.	TRBV13	TRBJ2-7	TRBD2	TGTGCCAGTAGCGGGAGTGGGTACGAGCAGTACTTC	CASSGSGYEQYF
.	TRBV6-5	TRBJ1-1	TRBD1	TGTGCCAGCAGTTTGGACAGGGGTGAACACACTGAAGCTTTCTTT	CASSLDRGEHTEAFF
.	TRBV7-2	TRBJ1-5	.	TGTGCCAGCAGCTTAGTCCGGGGCAATCAGCCCCAGCATTTT	CASSLVRGNQPQHF
once	TRBV20-1	TRBJ1-1	.	TGCAGTGCTAGACGTGACACTGAAGCTTTCTTT	CSARRDTEAFF
.	TRBV11-2	TRBJ1-1	.	TGTGCCAGCAGTAACCTCCGGGGGAAGGGAGCTTTCTTT	CASSNLRGKGAFF
.	TRBV4-3	TRBJ1-2	TRBD1	TGCGCCAGCAGCCAAGATACTCCTTTGGGACAGGACTTTATCTATGGCTACACCTTC	CASSQDTPLGQDFIYGYTF
.	TRBV4-2	TRBJ2-5	TRBD1	TGTGCCAGCAGCCAGGCGACAGGGTACCGAGAGACCCAGTACTTC	CASSQATGYRETQYF
.	TRBV27	TRBJ1-3	.	TGTGCCAGCAGCCCCAGGGGCGGAAACACCATATATTTT	CASSPRGGNTIYF
.	TRBV2	TRBJ2-7	.	TGTGCCAGCAGTGGGTCCCAGGGAACCGCGAGGCAGTACTTC	CASSGSQGTARQYF